Sequencing of this T cell receptor (beta chain) was carried out in a study of cytomegalovirus exposure and HLA in healthy donors. Points from the study as a whole: Investigators reported fewer than 200 TCR beta chains as tied to cytomegalovirus. What was likely a sequencing artifact was a cluster of highly shared sequence variants.

Concerning this clone itself: Its antigen remains unidentified.

The PCR used 60 Vbeta and 13 Jbeta primers. Profiling relied on immunoSEQ multiplex PCR, and the TCRdb table lists in-frame clones only, not all of them. The repertoire has over 100,000 clones, over 80% of them found once; the top ten carry less than 2.5%. The receptor was isolated from a man aged 25 to 40 in good health and CMV-seronegative. Specimen: PBMCs.

For the CDR3, the DNA is TGTGCCAGCTCCCCACACAGGGGAGTCAACGAGCAGTACTTC. Amino acid sequence: CASSPHRGVNEQYF. This rearrangement joins TRBV27 to TRBJ2-7, with TRBD1 matching over 7 bases. The germline gives CDR1 MNHEY, CDR2 SMNVEV (reference sequence). Trimming took 8 bases from V and 5 from J; bases not matched to a gene: 12. CDR3 length: 14 residues.